This T cell receptor beta chain was recorded in a study of T cell responses to AZD1222 COVID-19 vaccine. TCRdb keeps only in-frame clones here, not all; method: immunoSEQ multiplex PCR. In the table there are about 140,000 clones, roughly 89% of which are singletons. Germline trimming cut 6 bases from V and 4 bases from J; bases unmatched to any gene: 4. CDR3 length: 14 residues. In germline, CDR1 is ENHRY, CDR2 SYGVKD. Study-wide results and caveats: Increases in Spike-specific TCR breadth and depth were seen after two AZD1222 doses. Samples come after the peak T cell response, not at day 14. At 160-218 and 743-854, vaccine-associated CD4 TCRs were dominant, and they spanned spike. Possibly, clonal diversity was underestimated; donors were largely white British and included more females.

With respect to this clone: Its specificity is not known.

Material: peripheral blood, obtained 28 days after the second dose of the MenACWY control vaccine. J is TRBJ1-1 and V is TRBV10-3; 11 bases match TRBD1. The sequence was obtained from an adult who received the MenACWY meningococcal vaccine as a control. CDR3: CAIREGTGGTEAFF. The CDR3 coding sequence is TGTGCCATCAGGGAAGGGACAGGGGGCACTGAAGCTTTCTTT.